This T cell receptor (beta chain) is from a study of Tregs in tolerant kidney transplant recipients (dated by TCRdb to between 2018 and 2021). For the study in its entirety: Before combined kidney and bone marrow transplantation, this study identified donor-specific regulatory T cells using TCRbeta sequencing and then followed those same cells after transplant.

Details on this clone: The antigen this receptor binds is unknown. The read ends 3 residues before the CDR3 terminus; that terminus is restored from the germline J gene.

The study at large found these results: For some patients, the PCR primers changed as time went on, which meant samples from those patients could not be compared with one another at the nucleotide level. Expanding Tregs with activated donor B cells appeared to identify the most biologically relevant and donor-specific TCRbeta repertoire. Donor-specific Treg expansion exceeded global Treg expansion in tolerant patients, suggesting antigen-driven rather than nonspecific expansion. The study was limited by small patient numbers, and the findings need validation in larger populations and under other immunosuppression protocols. Biological reproducibility was not examined directly, but technical replication error appeared to be minimal.

In light of the paper, this sample's time point label describes: 6 months after combined kidney and bone marrow transplant. The transplants used related donors with nonmyeloablative bone marrow transplantation, and mixed chimerism in the human trials was transient. Unstimulated Tregs (CD4+CD25+CD127-), CD4+ non-Tregs (CD4+CD25-), CD4 and CD8 cells were FACS-sorted from thawed PBMCs. 4 combined kidney and bone marrow transplant recipients from the ITN036ST trial were included as patients, and samples were available only from these trial subjects. Healthy control blood was processed by Ficoll density gradient to PBMCs and cryopreserved; patient PBMCs were collected before and after transplant. For TCRbeta CDR3 sequencing, genomic DNA from the sorted cells was extracted using the QIAGEN DNeasy Blood and Tissue Kit. High-throughput TCRbeta CDR3 sequencing, including PCR amplification with bias correction and internal controls, was performed commercially through immunoSEQ. For the original study's pipeline: A unique productive TCRbeta sequence was defined by the CDR3 nucleotide sequence when primers matched, and otherwise by the CDR3 amino acid sequence together with the Vbeta and Jbeta genes. Sorting error was corrected by removing sequences shared between sorted populations at a frequency ratio of 2:1 or less, and the remaining shared sequences were assigned to the higher population. A sequence was defined as donor-reactive if the sequence was expanded at least 5-fold in CFSE-low cells compared with unstimulated cells and had a frequency of at least 0.01% in CFSE-low cells. Jensen-Shannon divergence calculated on the top 100 TCRbeta sequences ranked by frequency was used to measure repertoire divergence. For samples with multiple sequencing runs, sorting error was corrected in each run separately before the runs were combined. As stored in TCRdb, this immuneACCESS dataset retains in-frame rearrangements with V and J assigned. A fraction of the clones does not appear; measured against another copy, unresolved V genes explain less than half of the discrepancy, and the remainder lacks a known reason. V and J calls and clone size are copied from that table; D and trimming were computed from the DNA. The sample's records list 2,500 or so clones. The biggest ten clones account for around 41% of the sample.

Trimming at the junction amounts to 5 bases on V and 5 bases on J, and the germline ends lie 14 bases apart. The CDR3 runs 14 residues from the cysteine to the phenylalanine. Sequencing covers 33 bases of the CDR3, shown here with the frame starting at base 1. Looking up the germline V gene (reference sequence) yields CDR1 MNHEY and CDR2 SMNVEV. The receptor was isolated from a human patient who received a combined kidney and bone marrow transplant. After a transplant, the donor of the graft may account for some T cells. The sequence joins TRBV27 to TRBJ2-3; the D gene is unclear. Sample: CD8+ T cells from blood (PBMCs), taken 6 months after the transplant. The CDR3 loop reads CASSPTSNIDTQYF. The covered CDR3 bases are TGTGCCAGCAGTCCAACGTCGAACATAGATACG.